Presented here are 17 T cell receptor beta chains from one specimen sequenced in a study of CD8 T cells in ankylosing spondylitis (dated by TCRdb to the late 2010s). The library was generated by 5' RACE. This sample was sequenced with an Illumina HiSeq 2500. TCRdb itself trimmed the public reads at Q25 with fastp, ran MiXCR and retained productive beta chains. Rows are combined by CDR3 protein, so each entry shows the most common genes and DNA. The sample table shows approximately 210,000 distinct CDR3 sequences, and roughly 13% are seen once. Clones ranked in the top ten supply approximately 15% of the sample. Sequences were obtained from blood, either unsorted or a sorted T cell fraction (not recorded which). The receptors here all came from a male donor with ankylosing spondylitis or in good health (not recorded which).

This clonotype was observed many times. CDR3: CASSLGGGPYNEQFF. CDR3 DNA sequence: TGTGCCAGCAGCTTAGGGGGGGGGCCCTACAATGAGCAGTTCTTC. The chain combines TRBV7-7 with TRBJ2-1; tentative D call: TRBD2 (7 bases). The CDR3 spans 15 residues. With 1 base removed from V and 2 bases from J, the gap between germline ends came to 9 bases. The germline V gene encodes CDR1 SSHAT and CDR2 FNYEAQ (reference sequence).

The V call is TRBV5-6, the J call TRBJ2-3, with 8 bases that match TRBD1. With 2 bases clipped from V and 5 bases from J, the junction kept 7 bases outside the gene matches. The length of the CDR3 is 15 residues. From germline, CDR1 is SGHDT and CDR2 YYEEEE. DNA for the CDR3: TGTGCCAGCAGCTTCAGGGGGCGCATCGGAGATACGCAGTATTTT. This translates into CASSFRGRIGDTQYF.

A few counts support this clonotype. The rearrangement joins TRBV15 to TRBJ2-7; 7 bases match TRBD2. Germline-derived CDR1 and CDR2 are LNHNV and YYDKDF (reference sequence). This CDR3 spans 16 amino acids. Unmatched junction bases numbered 9, after V lost 3 bases and J lost 1 base. The CDR3: CATSSPGRVLSYEQYF. CDR3 bases: TGTGCCACCAGCAGTCCAGGGAGGGTCCTTTCCTACGAGCAGTACTTC.

This clonotype was seen only a few times. The V call is TRBV5-1, the J call TRBJ2-3, with 9 nucleotides matching TRBD2. Per the germline V gene, CDR1 is SGHRS and CDR2 is YFSETQ. This CDR3 has 17 amino acids. After removal of 0 bases from V and 6 bases from J, the junction contained 11 bases not matched to a gene. CDR3 sequence (DNA): TGCGCCAGCAGCTTGGAGTTAGCGGGAGCGTCCAGCGATACGCAGTATTTT. Its protein product is CASSLELAGASSDTQYF.

The chain uses TRBV15 and TRBJ2-5; D might be TRBD2 (6 bases). Germline-derived CDR1 and CDR2 are LNHNV and YYDKDF (reference sequence). The V end lost 3 bases, the J end lost 3 bases, and 14 bases lay between the germline ends. CDR3 length equals 15 residues. CDR3 sequence (DNA): TGTGCCACCAGCAGCCGCTGGGGCGGGGAAGAGACCCAGTACTTC. Protein sequence: CATSSRWGGEETQYF.

The chain employs TRBV27 and TRBJ2-5, with 15 positions matching TRBD2. The CDR3 totals 16 residues. Germline trimming cut 4 bases from V and 5 bases from J; bases unmatched to any gene: 5. Per germline, CDR1 MNHEY and CDR2 SMNVEV (reference sequence). This CDR3 reads CASSSGLAGGLETQYF. CDR3 coding DNA: TGTGCCAGCAGTTCCGGACTAGCGGGGGGGTTGGAGACCCAGTACTTC.

This clonotype was counted only a few times. The V call is TRBV10-3, the J call TRBJ1-1, with D possibly matching TRBD1 (6 bases). The CDR3 extends over 14 amino acids. The V end lost 7 bases, the J end lost 6 bases, and 18 bases lay between the germline ends. Looked up from germline, CDR1 is ENHRY and CDR2 is SYGVKD. The CDR3 region has the DNA TGTGCCATCATCAGAGACTCGGGGGGCGCTGAAGCTTTCTTT. It translates to CAIIRDSGGAEAFF.

About this clonotype: A junction end diverges from the germline sequence, so it may reflect a read error. This chain connects TRBV27 to TRBJ2-7, with 9 bases that match TRBD1. The length of the CDR3 is 16 residues. CDR1 and CDR2 from the germline V gene are MNHEY and SMNVEV (reference sequence). The DNA for the CDR3 is TGTGCCAGCAGACCCTCCGGGACAGGGTCCTCCTACGAGCAGAACTTC. Its protein is CASRPSGTGSSYEQNF.

This clonotype was detected only a few times. This sequence joins TRBV4-1 and TRBJ2-5, with D uncertain. This CDR3 is built from 13 residues. V lost 4 bases to trimming and J lost 2 bases, with 8 bases between them. The germline CDR1 and CDR2 sequences are MGHRA and YSYEKL. DNA of the CDR3: TGCGCCAGCAGCCTCTGGAATCAAGAGACCCAGTACTTC. Translation: CASSLWNQETQYF.

In its sample, this clonotype was seen a few times. This chain uses TRBV7-9 with TRBJ2-1; 8 positions match TRBD2. The CDR3 totals 15 residues. Germline CDR1 is SEHNR and CDR2 is FQNEAQ (reference sequence). Trimming cost V 5 bases and J 5 bases; bases outside gene matches: 8. The CDR3 protein is CASSGSGGSHNEQFF. The CDR3 coding sequence is TGTGCCAGCAGCGGCTCGGGGGGGAGCCACAATGAGCAGTTCTTC.

This rearrangement joins TRBV2 to TRBJ2-1, with a possible D match to TRBD2 (5 bases). The CDR3 contains 13 residues. Trimming cost V 7 bases and J 9 bases, with 16 bases left between them. Germline CDR1 SNHLY, CDR2 FYNNEI. In nucleotides, the CDR3 is TGTGCCAGCATGCCACTAGGAGTTGGTGAGCAGTTCTTC. Protein product: CASMPLGVGEQFF.

This clonotype was counted a single time. The chain couples TRBV7-8 to TRBJ2-3; D call uncertain. V lost 3 bases, J lost 0 bases, and 22 bases lay in between. The CDR3 runs 19 residues. Germline lookup yields CDR1 SGHVS and CDR2 FQNEAQ. CDR3: CASSLPRADQTISTDTQYF. DNA of the CDR3: TGTGCCAGCAGCTTGCCGCGTGCGGACCAGACCATAAGCACAGATACGCAGTATTTT.

A single count supports this clonotype. V usage is TRBV10-2 and J usage is TRBJ2-5, with D uncertain. V was cut by 2 bases and J by 5 bases, with 9 bases left in between. The V gene's germline CDR1 is WSHSY and CDR2 SAAADI. The CDR3 is 13 residues long. CDR3 loop: CASSEDVPETQYF. DNA of the CDR3: TGCGCCAGCAGTGAGGACGTCCCGGAGACCCAGTACTTC.

This clonotype was counted a few times. The chain recombines TRBV5-6 with TRBJ2-2, with D hard to call. V was clipped by 2 bases and J by 4 bases, with 12 bases between them. Germline-derived CDR1 and CDR2 are SGHDT and YYEEEE. The CDR3 contains 15 residues. The CDR3 DNA reads TGTGCCAGCAGCTTAACGTCGACCGGCACCGGGGAGCTGTTTTTT. Amino acid sequence: CASSLTSTGTGELFF.

This clonotype was seen a few times. The CDR3 is CASSWQGENIQYF. DNA for the CDR3: TGTGCCAGTAGTTGGCAGGGTGAAAACATTCAGTACTTC. The chain couples TRBV19 to TRBJ2-4; D is possibly TRBD1 (5 bases). V was clipped by 5 bases and J by 5 bases, with 10 bases between them. The CDR3 is 13 residues long. Germline CDR1 and CDR2: LNHDA and SQIVND (reference sequence).

J is TRBJ2-1 and V is TRBV4-1; D tentatively fits TRBD1 or TRBD2 (5 bases each). In germline, CDR1 is MGHRA, CDR2 YSYEKL. V was shortened by 0 bases and J by 4 bases, with 16 bases between the two germline ends. This CDR3 is built from 17 residues. DNA of the CDR3: TGCGCCAGCAGCCAAGAAGTTGGGACCAGTCTATACAATGAGCAGTTCTTC. It encodes CASSQEVGTSLYNEQFF.

This clonotype appeared a few times. The rearrangement uses TRBV27 and TRBJ2-5; either TRBD1 or TRBD2 may fit D (6 bases each). CDR1 is MNHEY and CDR2 is SMNVEV in the germline V gene (reference sequence). V lost 3 bases and J 1 base, leaving 12 bases between the germline ends. There are 15 residues in the CDR3. The CDR3 here is CASSLVGGTQETQYF. DNA of the CDR3: TGTGCCAGCAGTTTGGTCGGGGGCACCCAAGAGACCCAGTACTTC.